This TCR beta chain was documented in a study of T-cell reconstitution after alpha-beta-depleted transplantation in children (dated by TCRdb to the mid-2010s). A note on the overall study: Using TCR repertoire profiling, the study quantitatively followed how T-cell immune reconstitution unfolded in children after TCRalphabeta/CD19-depleted allogeneic hematopoietic cell transplantation.

Library preparation employed PCR. Instrument on record: Illumina HiSeq 2500. Molecular barcoding was employed in the preparation of TCR libraries, with unique molecular identifiers being used to normalize TCRbeta repertoire quantification. The public reads were reanalyzed by TCRdb: fastp trimming at Q25, MiXCR alignment, in-frame beta chains only. Rows merge per CDR3 protein into single entries with the most common DNA and genes. The sample profile shows over 200,000 distinct CDR3 sequences; approximately 9% of them were found once. In total, the top ten clones hold 6.2% of the sample. Many counts were recorded for this clonotype. Its binding antigen is unknown. It has no much larger one-base neighbor in the sample; base qualities were not kept. The CDR3 runs 16 residues from the cysteine to the phenylalanine. The DNA shown is the 48-base CDR3, in frame from base 1. CDR1 and CDR2 are drawn from the germline V gene: SGHVS, FQNEAQ. V is shortened by 5 bases, J by 1 base, and the region joining them spans 15 bases.

The sample was PBMCs from the stem cell graft donor, taken from the stem cell graft. This clonotype originated in a human donor who donated a stem cell graft to a child with acute lymphoblastic leukemia. This chain joins TRBV7-8 to TRBJ1-3, with no confidently assigned D gene. The CDR3 protein: CASSQTRARSGNTIYF. The DNA sequence is given as TGTGCCAGCAGCCAGACCCGAGCCCGGTCTGGAAACACCATATATTTT.